These 7 T cell receptor beta chains came from one sample sequenced in a study of cytomegalovirus exposure and HLA in healthy donors. Researchers ran the PCR with 60 Vbeta and 13 Jbeta primers. Using immunoSEQ multiplex PCR, the repertoire was profiled, and TCRdb retains in-frame clones only, with some absent. This table has 150,000 to 200,000 clones, around 80% appearing once. Material for sequencing was PBMCs. Every receptor here comes from a woman between 25 and 40 years old in good health and CMV-seropositive.

The chain has TRBV9 and TRBJ2-2; D is uncertain. CDR3 length equals 14 residues. Germline V CDR1 and CDR2: SGDLS, YYNGEE. Deletions cut 1 base from V and 7 bases from J, with 11 bases between. CDR3 nucleotide sequence: TGTGCCAGCAGCGTAACGGTTCTTGGCGGGGAGCTGTTTTTT. It specifies CASSVTVLGGELFF.

V and J are TRBV28 and TRBJ1-5; D ambiguous. Germline V gene sequence: CDR1 MDHEN, CDR2 SYDVKM. The CDR3 sequence is 17 residues long. The V gene lost 1 base and the J gene lost 0 bases, with 13 bases spanning the gap. Here the CDR3 DNA reads TGTGCCAGCAGTTTATTCAGCGGGGTGCCTAGCAATCAGCCCCAGCATTTT. Amino acid sequence: CASSLFSGVPSNQPQHF.

This clone has only one observation. This sequence joins TRBV4-1 and TRBJ1-5, with TRBD1 identical over 7 bases. Germline trimming cut 0 bases from V and 7 bases from J; bases unmatched to any gene: 9. This CDR3 has 16 residues. Germline loops: CDR1 MGHRA, CDR2 YSYEKL. In DNA form, the CDR3 reads TGCGCCAGCAGCCAAGACCCAGGGGGTGAAGACCAGCCCCAGCATTTT. It is translated as CASSQDPGGEDQPQHF.

The V call is TRBV7-6, the J call TRBJ2-5; 7 bases are shared with TRBD2. The DNA matches TRBJ2-7 better at its end, which makes the J call doubtful. CDR3 length: 16 residues. The V gene's germline CDR1 is SGHVS and CDR2 FNYEAQ. CDR3: CASSSKWGGAVYEQYF. The CDR3 DNA reads TGTGCCAGCAGCTCTAAATGGGGAGGGGCCGTCTACGAGCAGTACTTC.

The chain employs TRBV30 and TRBJ2-7, with 13 bases identical to TRBD2. Germline V CDR1 and CDR2: GTSNPN, SVGIG (reference sequence). V lost 4 bases, J lost 3 bases, and 9 bases stayed unmatched. The CDR3 length is 16 residues. CDR3 nucleotide sequence: TGTGCCTGGAAGAATATGGGGACTAGCGGGGACTACGAGCAGTACTTC. Its translation: CAWKNMGTSGDYEQYF.

The V call is TRBV6-6, the J call TRBJ2-3, with 8 positions matching TRBD2. Germline-derived CDR1 and CDR2 are MNHNY and SVGAGI (reference sequence). The CDR3 extends over 16 amino acids. The trim removed 3 bases at V and 1 base at J, leaving 6 bases unmatched. DNA of the CDR3: TGTGCCAGCAGTTATGGTGCGGGGGGAGGCACAGATACGCAGTATTTT. Translated, it gives CASSYGAGGGTDTQYF.

This rearrangement joins TRBV20-1 to TRBJ2-7; D gene unclear. The CDR3 runs 11 residues. Germline loops: CDR1 DFQATT, CDR2 SNEGSKA (reference sequence). V shed 3 bases and J shed 7 bases, with 10 bases lying between them. The CDR3 DNA sequence: TGCAGTGCTAGTTATTCACGGGAGCAGTACTTC. Translating gives CSASYSREQYF.